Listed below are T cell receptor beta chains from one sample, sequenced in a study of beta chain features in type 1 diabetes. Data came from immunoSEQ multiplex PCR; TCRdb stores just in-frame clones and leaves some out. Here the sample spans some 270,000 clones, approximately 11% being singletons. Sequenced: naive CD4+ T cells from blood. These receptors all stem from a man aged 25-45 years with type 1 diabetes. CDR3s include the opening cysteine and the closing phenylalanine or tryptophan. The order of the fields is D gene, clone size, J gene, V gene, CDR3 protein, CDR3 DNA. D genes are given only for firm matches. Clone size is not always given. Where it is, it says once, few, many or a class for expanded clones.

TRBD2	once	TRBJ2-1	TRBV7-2	CASSLDGGAVEQFF	TGTGCCAGCAGCTTAGACGGGGGGGCTGTTGAGCAGTTCTTC
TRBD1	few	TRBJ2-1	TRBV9	CASSVGGTGAYNEQFF	TGTGCCAGCAGCGTAGGTGGGACAGGGGCCTACAATGAGCAGTTCTTC
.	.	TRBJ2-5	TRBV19	CASSIQGSETQYF	TGTGCCAGTAGTATTCAGGGGTCGGAGACCCAGTACTTC
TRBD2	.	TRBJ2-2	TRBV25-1	CASSEWSGGITGELFF	TGTGCCAGCAGTGAATGGTCGGGGGGTATCACCGGGGAGCTGTTTTTT
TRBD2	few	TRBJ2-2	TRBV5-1	CASSSNLASGGWELFF	TGCGCCAGCAGCTCCAATTTAGCTAGCGGGGGATGGGAGCTGTTTTTT
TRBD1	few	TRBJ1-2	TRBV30	CAWSSGTGAGYGYTF	TGTGCCTGGAGTTCAGGGACAGGGGCAGGCTATGGCTACACCTTC
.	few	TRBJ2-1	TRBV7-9	CASSLASGTPNEQFF	TGTGCCAGCAGCTTAGCCTCCGGGACTCCAAATGAGCAGTTCTTC
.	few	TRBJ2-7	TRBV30	CAWTGGSSYEQYF	TGTGCCTGGACTGGAGGCAGCTCCTACGAGCAGTACTTC
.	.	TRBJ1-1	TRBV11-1	CASSPRGAGTAFF	TGTGCCAGCAGCCCGAGGGGAGCGGGAACGGCTTTCTTT
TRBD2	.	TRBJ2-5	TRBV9	CASSRLAGDETQYF	TGTGCCAGCAGCCGCCTAGCGGGGGATGAGACCCAGTACTTC
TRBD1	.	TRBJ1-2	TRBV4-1	CASSPSLGQGKGGYTF	TGCGCCAGCAGCCCCAGCCTGGGACAGGGGAAAGGAGGCTACACCTTC